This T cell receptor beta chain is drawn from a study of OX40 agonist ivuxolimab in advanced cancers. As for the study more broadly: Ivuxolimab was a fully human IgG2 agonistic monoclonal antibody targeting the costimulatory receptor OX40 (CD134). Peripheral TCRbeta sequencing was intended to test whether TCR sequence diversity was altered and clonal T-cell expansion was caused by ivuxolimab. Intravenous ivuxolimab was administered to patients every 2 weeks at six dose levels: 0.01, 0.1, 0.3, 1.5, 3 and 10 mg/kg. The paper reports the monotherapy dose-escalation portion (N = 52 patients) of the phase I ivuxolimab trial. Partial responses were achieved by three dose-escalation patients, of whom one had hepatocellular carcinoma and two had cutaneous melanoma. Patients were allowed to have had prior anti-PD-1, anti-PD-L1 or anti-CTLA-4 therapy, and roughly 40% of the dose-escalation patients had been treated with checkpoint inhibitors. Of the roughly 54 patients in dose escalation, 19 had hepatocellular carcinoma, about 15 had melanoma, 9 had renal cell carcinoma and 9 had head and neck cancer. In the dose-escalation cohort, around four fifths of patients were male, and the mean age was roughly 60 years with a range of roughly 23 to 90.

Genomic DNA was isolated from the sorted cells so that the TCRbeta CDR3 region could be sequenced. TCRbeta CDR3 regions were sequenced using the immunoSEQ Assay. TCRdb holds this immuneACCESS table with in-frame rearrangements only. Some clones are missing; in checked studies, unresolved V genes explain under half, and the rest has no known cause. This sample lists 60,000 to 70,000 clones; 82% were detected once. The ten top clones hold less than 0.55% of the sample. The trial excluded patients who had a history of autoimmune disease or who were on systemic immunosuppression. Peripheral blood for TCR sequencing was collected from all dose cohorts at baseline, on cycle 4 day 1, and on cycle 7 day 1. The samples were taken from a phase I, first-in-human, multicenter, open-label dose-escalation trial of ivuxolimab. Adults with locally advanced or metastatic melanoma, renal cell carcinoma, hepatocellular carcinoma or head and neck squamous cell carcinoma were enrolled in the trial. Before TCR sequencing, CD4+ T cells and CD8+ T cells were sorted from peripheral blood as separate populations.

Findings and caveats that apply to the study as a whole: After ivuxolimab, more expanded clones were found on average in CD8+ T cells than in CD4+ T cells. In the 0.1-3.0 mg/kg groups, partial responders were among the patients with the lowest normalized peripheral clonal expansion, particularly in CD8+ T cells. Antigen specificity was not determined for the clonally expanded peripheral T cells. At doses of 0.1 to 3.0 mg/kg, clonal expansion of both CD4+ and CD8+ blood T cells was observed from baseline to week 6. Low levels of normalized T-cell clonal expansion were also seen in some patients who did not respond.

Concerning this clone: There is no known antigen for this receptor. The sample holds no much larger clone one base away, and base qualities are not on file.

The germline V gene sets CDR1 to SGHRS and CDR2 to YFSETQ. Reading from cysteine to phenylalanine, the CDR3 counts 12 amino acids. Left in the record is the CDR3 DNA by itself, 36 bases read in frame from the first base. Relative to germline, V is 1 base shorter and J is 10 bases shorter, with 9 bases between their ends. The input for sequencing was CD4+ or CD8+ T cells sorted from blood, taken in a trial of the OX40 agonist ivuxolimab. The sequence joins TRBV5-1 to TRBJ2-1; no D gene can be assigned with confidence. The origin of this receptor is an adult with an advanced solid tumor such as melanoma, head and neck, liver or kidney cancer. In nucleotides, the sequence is TGCGCCAGCAGCTTGTTCGATGAGGAGCAGTTCTTC. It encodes CASSLFDEEQFF.